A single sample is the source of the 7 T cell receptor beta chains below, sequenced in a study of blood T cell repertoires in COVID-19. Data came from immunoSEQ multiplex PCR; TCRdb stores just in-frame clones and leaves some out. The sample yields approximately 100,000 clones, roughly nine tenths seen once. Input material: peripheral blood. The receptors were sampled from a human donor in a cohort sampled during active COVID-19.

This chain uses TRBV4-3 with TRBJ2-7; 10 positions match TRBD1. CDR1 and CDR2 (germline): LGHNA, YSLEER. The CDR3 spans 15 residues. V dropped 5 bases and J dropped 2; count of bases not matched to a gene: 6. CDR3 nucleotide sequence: TGCGCCAGCAGCGTCGGGACAGGGGAACCCTACGAGCAGTACTTC. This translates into CASSVGTGEPYEQYF.

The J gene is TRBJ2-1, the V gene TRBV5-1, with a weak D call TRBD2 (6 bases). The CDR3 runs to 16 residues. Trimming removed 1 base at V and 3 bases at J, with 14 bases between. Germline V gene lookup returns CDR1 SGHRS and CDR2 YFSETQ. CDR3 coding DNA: TGCGCCAGCAGCTTGAAGGTTCAGGGAGGCTACAATGAGCAGTTCTTC. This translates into CASSLKVQGGYNEQFF.

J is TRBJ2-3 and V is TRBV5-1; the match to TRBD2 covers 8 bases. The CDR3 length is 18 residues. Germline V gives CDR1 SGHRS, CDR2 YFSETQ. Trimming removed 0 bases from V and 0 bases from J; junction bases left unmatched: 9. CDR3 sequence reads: CASSLGDRLARSTDTQYF. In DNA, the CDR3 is TGCGCCAGCAGCTTGGGGGACCGACTAGCGCGAAGCACAGATACGCAGTATTTT.

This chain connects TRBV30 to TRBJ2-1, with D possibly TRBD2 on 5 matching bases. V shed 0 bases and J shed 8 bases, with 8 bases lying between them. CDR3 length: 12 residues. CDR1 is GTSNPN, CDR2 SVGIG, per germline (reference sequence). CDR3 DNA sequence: TGTGCCTGGAGTGTATCCGGGGATGAGCAGTTCTTC. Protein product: CAWSVSGDEQFF.

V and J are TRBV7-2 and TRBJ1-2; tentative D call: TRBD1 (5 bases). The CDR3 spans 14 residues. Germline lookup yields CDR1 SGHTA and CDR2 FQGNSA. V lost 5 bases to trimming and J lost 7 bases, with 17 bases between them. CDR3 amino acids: CASSQGQNLGGYTF. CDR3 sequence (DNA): TGTGCCAGCAGCCAGGGTCAGAACCTAGGTGGCTACACCTTC.

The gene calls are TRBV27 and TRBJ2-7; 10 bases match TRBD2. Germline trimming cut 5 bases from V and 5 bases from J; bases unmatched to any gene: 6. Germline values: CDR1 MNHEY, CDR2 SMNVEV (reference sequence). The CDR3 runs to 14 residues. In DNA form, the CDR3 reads TGTGCCAGCAGTCGAGGACTAGCGGCAGACGAGCAGTACTTC. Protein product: CASSRGLAADEQYF.

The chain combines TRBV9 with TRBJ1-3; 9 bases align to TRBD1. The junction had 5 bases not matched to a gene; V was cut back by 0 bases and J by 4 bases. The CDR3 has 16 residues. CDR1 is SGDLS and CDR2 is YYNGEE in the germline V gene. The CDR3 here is CASSVAQGARGNTIYF. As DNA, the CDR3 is TGTGCCAGCAGCGTAGCACAGGGGGCGCGAGGAAACACCATATATTTT.